This T cell receptor beta chain was retrieved from a study of blood T cells in healthy people across ages. The second PCR ran about 7 to 12 cycles with a sample-barcoded 5' primer and J-beta primers. In TCRdb, the 5' RACE reads were re-called with MiXCR into one record per CDR3 protein. The profile shows around 710,000 distinct CDR3 sequences, around 40% of them singletons. Germline lookup yields CDR1 MNHEY and CDR2 SVGEGT. This CDR3 comprises 13 residues. Trimming cost V 2 bases and J 8 bases, with 9 bases left between them. Per individual sample, total RNA of at least 5 micrograms was extracted. In this sample, this clonotype turned up a few times.

Sequencing used blood. This TCR came from a woman between 55 and 75 years old in good health. The chain uses TRBV6-2 or TRBV6-3 and TRBJ1-4; D ambiguous. The CDR3, as DNA: TGTGCCAGCAGTTACGAACCAGAAGAAAAACTGTTTTTT. It encodes CASSYEPEEKLFF.